The present T cell receptor (beta chain) was sequenced within a study of beta chain features in type 1 diabetes. The V and J ends lost 7 bases and 4 bases respectively, with 14 bases between them. Per germline, CDR1 SGHTA and CDR2 FQGNSA. The CDR3 spans 13 residues. Overall study findings and caveats: A PCR bias possibly favoring shorter templates would apply equally to patients and controls.

To note about this clone: The target antigen is unknown.

The study reverse transcribed the entire isolated RNA, so it sequenced expressed TCRB transcripts. Libraries were prepared by immunoSEQ multiplex PCR; TCRdb keeps only in-frame clonotypes and omits some of them. The repertoire holds about 620,000 clones, with 15% to 17% as singletons. Sequencing was performed on naive CD4+ T cells from blood. This sequence originates from a man younger than 35 in good health. This rearrangement joins TRBV7-2 to TRBJ2-7, with D perhaps TRBD1 or TRBD2 (6 bases each). The CDR3 is CASKGGGLYEQYF. The DNA of the CDR3 is TGTGCCAGCAAGGGGGGAGGTCTGTACGAGCAGTACTTC.